The entry that follows covers one T cell receptor beta chain sequence. Its specificity is not known. The data derive from a study of OX40 agonist ivuxolimab in advanced cancers. Findings and limits, study-wide: Compared with others, partial responders at 0.1-3.0 mg/kg displayed clonal expansion among the lowest. The expanded peripheral T cells' antigen specificity was not determined.

The assay was immunoSEQ multiplex PCR, and TCRdb's table has in-frame clones only and misses some. This sample yields about 59,000 clones, of which over 80% are seen a single time; approximately 23% belongs to the top ten. Per the germline V gene, CDR1 is SNHLY and CDR2 is FYNNEI. The CDR3 is 15 residues long. After removal of 1 base from V and 8 bases from J, the junction contained 5 bases not matched to a gene. This specimen was CD4+ or CD8+ T cells sorted from blood, taken in a trial of the OX40 agonist ivuxolimab. The J gene is TRBJ1-2, the V gene TRBV2, with 12 positions matching TRBD1. This TCR was sampled from an adult with an advanced solid tumor such as melanoma, head and neck, liver or kidney cancer. The CDR3 region has the DNA TGTGCCAGCAGTGAAGTGGGACAGGGGGCGCGGGGCTACACCTTC. Its protein product is CASSEVGQGARGYTF.